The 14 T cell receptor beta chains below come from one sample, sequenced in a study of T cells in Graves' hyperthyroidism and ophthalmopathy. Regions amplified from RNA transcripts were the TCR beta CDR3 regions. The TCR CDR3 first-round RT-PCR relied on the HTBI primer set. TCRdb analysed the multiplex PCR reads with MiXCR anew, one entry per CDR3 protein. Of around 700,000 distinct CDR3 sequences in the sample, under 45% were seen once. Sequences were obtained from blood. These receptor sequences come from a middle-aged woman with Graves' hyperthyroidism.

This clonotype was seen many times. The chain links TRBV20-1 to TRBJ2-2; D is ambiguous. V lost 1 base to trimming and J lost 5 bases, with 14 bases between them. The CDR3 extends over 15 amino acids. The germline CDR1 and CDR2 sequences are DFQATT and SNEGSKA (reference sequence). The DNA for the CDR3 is TGCAGTGCTAGAGGTTCGAGTGTCTCGACCGGGGAGCTGTTTTTT. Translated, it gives CSARGSSVSTGELFF.

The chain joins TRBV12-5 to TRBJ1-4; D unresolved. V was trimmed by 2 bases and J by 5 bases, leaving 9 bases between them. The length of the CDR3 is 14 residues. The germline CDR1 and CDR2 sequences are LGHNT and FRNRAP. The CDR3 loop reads CASGLLRPNEKLFF. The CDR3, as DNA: TGTGCTAGTGGTTTGCTTCGACCAAATGAAAAACTGTTTTTT.

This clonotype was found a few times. CDR3 sequence: CASSNQPAGDSPLHF. In DNA, the CDR3 is TGTGCCAGCAGCAATCAGCCCGCCGGCGATTCACCCCTCCACTTT. The chain employs TRBV12-3 or TRBV12-4 and TRBJ1-6; D is unclear. Deletions cut 6 bases from V and 8 bases from J, with 17 bases between. The CDR3 is 15 amino acids.

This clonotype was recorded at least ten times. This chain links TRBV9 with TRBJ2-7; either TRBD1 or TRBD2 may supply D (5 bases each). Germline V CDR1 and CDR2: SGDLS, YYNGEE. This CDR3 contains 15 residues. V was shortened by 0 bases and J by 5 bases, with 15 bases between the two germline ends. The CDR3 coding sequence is TGTGCCAGCAGCGTAGAAGGGACCCAGTACGACGAGCAGTACTTC. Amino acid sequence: CASSVEGTQYDEQYF.

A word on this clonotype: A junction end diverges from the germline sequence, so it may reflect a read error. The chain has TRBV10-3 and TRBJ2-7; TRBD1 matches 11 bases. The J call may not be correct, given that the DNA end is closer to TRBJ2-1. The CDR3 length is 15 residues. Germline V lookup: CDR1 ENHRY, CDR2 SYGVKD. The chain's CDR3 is CASSYGTGGYNEQFF. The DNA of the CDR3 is TGTGCCAGCAGTTACGGGACAGGGGGATACAATGAGCAGTTCTTC.

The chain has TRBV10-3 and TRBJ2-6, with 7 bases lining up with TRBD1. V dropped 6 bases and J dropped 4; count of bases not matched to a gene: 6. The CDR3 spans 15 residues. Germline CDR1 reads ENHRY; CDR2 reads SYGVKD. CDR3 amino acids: CAIRGTALGANVLTF. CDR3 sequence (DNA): TGTGCCATCAGAGGGACAGCCCTAGGGGCCAACGTCCTGACTTTC.

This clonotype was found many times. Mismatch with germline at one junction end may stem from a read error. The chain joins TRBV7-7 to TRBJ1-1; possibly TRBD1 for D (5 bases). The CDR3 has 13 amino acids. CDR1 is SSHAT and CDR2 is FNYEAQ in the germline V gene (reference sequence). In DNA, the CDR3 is TGTGCTAGCAGCTGGGGACCGAACACTGAAGCTTTCTTT. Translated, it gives CASSWGPNTEAFF.

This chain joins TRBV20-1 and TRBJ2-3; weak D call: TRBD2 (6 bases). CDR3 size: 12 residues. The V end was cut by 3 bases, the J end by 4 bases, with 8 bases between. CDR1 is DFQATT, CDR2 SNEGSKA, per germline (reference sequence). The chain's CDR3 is CSASGEADTQYF. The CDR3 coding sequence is TGCAGTGCTAGCGGGGAGGCAGATACGCAGTATTTT.

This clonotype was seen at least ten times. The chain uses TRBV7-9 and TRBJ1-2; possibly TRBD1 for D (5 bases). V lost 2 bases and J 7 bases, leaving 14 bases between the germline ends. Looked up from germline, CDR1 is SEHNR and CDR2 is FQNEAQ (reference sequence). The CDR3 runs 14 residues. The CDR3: CASSLLSGTLGYTF. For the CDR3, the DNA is TGTGCCAGCAGCTTATTATCCGGGACCCTTGGCTACACCTTC.

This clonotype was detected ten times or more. CDR3 sequence: CSARGGAKETQYF. CDR3 DNA sequence: TGCAGTGCTAGAGGGGGGGCCAAGGAGACCCAGTACTTC. This chain joins TRBV20-1 and TRBJ2-5; either TRBD1 or TRBD2 may fit D (6 bases each). Germline V gene lookup returns CDR1 DFQATT and CDR2 SNEGSKA (reference sequence). There are 13 residues in the CDR3. V gave up 1 base and J gave up 5 bases, with 11 bases separating them.

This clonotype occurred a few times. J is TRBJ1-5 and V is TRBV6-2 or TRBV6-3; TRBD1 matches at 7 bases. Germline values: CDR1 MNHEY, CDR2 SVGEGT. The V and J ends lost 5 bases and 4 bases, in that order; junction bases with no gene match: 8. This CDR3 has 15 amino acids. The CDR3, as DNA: TGTGCCAGCAGTGACCGACAGGGTCGGAATCAGCCCCAGCATTTT. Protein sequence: CASSDRQGRNQPQHF.

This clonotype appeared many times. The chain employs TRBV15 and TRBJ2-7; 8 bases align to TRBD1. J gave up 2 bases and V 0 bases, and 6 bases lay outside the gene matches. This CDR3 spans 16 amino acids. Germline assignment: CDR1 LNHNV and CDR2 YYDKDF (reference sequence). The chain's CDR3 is CATSRDVGTGAYEQYF. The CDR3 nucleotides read TGTGCCACCAGCAGAGATGTTGGGACAGGCGCCTACGAGCAGTACTTC.

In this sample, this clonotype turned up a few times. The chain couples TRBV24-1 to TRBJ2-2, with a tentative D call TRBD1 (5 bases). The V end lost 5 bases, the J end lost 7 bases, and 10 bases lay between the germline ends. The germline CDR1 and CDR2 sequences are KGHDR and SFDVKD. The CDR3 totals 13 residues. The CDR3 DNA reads TGTGCCACCAGTGGTCAAGGGGACGGGGAGCTGTTTTTT. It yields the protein CATSGQGDGELFF.

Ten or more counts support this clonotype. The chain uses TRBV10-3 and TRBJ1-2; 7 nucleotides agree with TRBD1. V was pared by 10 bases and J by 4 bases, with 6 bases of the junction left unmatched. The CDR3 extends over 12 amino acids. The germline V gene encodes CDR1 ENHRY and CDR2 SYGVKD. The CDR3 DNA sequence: TGTGCCACTCAAAGGGACAGCTATGGCTACACCTTC. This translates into CATQRDSYGYTF.